This TCR beta chain came from a study of T-cell reconstitution after alpha-beta-depleted transplantation in children. Whole-study findings and limits: The high TCRbeta diversity at day 60 in some patients came from surviving recipient T cells and thymic progenitors.

This clonotype has a count of ten or more. The antigen remains undetermined. Between the trimmed V and J ends, which lost 7 bases and 1 base, there was a span of 10 bases. The germline gives CDR1 SQVTM, CDR2 ANQGSEA. This CDR3 has 12 amino acids. Unique molecular identifiers tagged the TCRbeta library. One entry per CDR3 protein results from TCRdb running MiXCR on the PCR reads. The repertoire holds tens of thousands of distinct CDR3 sequences, with more than 5% as singletons. This TCR was recovered from a female patient between 2 and 15 years old who had a stem cell transplant for aplastic anemia, so the T cells may come from the graft donor. The sequencing here drew on PBMCs, mostly from graft donor cells, taken 60 days after TCRalphabeta/CD19-depleted stem cell transplant. The genes are TRBV29-1 and TRBJ2-5; possible D gene TRBD1, 5 bases. CDR3 DNA: TGCAGCGGCAGGGATCTCCAAGAGACCCAGTACTTC. Translating gives CSGRDLQETQYF.